This T cell receptor beta chain was documented in a study of control samples from healthy donors and cancer patients. CDR3 length: 12 residues. Germline CDR1 and CDR2: MNHEY and SMNVEV (reference sequence). V was trimmed by 6 bases and J by 6 bases, leaving 11 bases between them. Repertoires were generated with immunoSEQ multiplex PCR, while TCRdb's copy carries only in-frame clones and drops some. The table includes some 100,000 clones, about 86% detected once. The specimen was blood. V is TRBV27 and J is TRBJ1-2; D is ambiguous. This receptor was taken from a young man in good health. The CDR3 DNA follows: TGTGCCAGCAGCCACGGGTCTAATGGCTACACCTTC. Protein: CASSHGSNGYTF.